This T cell receptor beta chain came from a study of a mutant IDH1 vaccine in newly diagnosed glioma. Turning to the study itself: Vaccines began 4-6 weeks after radiotherapy alone, or with temozolomide cycles. Males made up roughly 62% and females about 40% of treated patients, whose mean age was roughly 40 years. Findings and limits, study-wide: Induction of immune responses by the vaccine occurred in 85% to 95% of patients.

Profiling relied on immunoSEQ multiplex PCR, and the TCRdb table lists in-frame clones only, not all of them. This table has 40,000 or so clones, under 80% appearing once. This CDR3 has 15 residues. Germline V lookup: CDR1 GTSNPN, CDR2 SVGIG (reference sequence). The junction had 4 bases not matched to a gene; V was cut back by 3 bases and J by 1 base. Points on this clone: Its antigen is unknown.

Described time point: week 23, last vaccination. Vaccine doses each comprised 300 ug of mutant IDH1 20-mer peptide, with topical imiquimod. The source material was PBMCs, sampled from a glioma patient whose treatment included an IDH1 peptide vaccine. The receptor comes from a man between 50 and 59 years old with glioma. V and J are TRBV30 and TRBJ2-5; 11 bases are a match to TRBD1. The CDR3 region has the DNA TGTGCCTGGAGGCCCGGGACAGGGGGCCAAGAGACCCAGTACTTC. Its protein is CAWRPGTGGQETQYF.